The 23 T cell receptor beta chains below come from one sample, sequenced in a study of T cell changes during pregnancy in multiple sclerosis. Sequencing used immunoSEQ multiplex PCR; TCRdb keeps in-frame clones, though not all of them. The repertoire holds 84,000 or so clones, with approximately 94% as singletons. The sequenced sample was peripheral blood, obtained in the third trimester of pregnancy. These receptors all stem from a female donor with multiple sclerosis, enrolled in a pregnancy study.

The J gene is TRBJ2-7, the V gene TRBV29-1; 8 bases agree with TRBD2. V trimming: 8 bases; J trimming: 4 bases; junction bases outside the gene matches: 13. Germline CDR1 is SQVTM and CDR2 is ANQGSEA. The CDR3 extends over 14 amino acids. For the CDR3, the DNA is TGCAGCTTTAGCGGGGACTCCCAGGGGTACGAGCAGTACTTC. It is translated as CSFSGDSQGYEQYF.

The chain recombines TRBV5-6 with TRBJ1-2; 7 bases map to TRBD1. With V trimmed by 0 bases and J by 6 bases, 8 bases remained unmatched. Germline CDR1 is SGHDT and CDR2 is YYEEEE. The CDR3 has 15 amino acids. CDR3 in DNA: TGTGCCAGCAGCTTGGGGTCGGGACAGAAGCATGGCTACACCTTC. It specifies CASSLGSGQKHGYTF.

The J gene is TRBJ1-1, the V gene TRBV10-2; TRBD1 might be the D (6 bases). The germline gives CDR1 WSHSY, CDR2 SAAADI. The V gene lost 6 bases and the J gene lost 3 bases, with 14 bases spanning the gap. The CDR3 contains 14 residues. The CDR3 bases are TGCGCCAGCAGGATATCAGGGGAGCACACTGAAGCTTTCTTT. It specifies CASRISGEHTEAFF.

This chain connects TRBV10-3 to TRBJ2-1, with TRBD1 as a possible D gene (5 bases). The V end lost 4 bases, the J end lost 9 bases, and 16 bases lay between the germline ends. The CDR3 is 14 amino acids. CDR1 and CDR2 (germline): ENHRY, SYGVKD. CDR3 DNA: TGTGCCATCAGTGGGCAGGGCGGCGGTGGTGAGCAGTTCTTC. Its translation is CAISGQGGGGEQFF.

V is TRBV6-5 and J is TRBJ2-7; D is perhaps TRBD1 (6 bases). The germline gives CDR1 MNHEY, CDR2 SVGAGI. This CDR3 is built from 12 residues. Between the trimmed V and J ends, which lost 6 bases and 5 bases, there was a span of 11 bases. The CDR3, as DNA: TGTGCCAGCAGCGTACAGGGCAACGAGCAGTACTTC. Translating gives CASSVQGNEQYF.

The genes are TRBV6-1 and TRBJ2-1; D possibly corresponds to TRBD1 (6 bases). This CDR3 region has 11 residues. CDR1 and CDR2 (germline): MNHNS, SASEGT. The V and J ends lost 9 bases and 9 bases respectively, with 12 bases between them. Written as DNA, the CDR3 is TGTGCCAGTTCAGGGGACATTGAGCAGTTCTTC. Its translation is CASSGDIEQFF.

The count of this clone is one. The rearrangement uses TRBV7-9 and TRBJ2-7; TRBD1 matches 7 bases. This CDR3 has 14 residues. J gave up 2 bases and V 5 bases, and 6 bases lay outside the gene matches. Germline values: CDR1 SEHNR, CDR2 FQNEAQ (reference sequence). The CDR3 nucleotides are TGTGCCAGCAGCCCGGGACAGCCACCCTACGAGCAGTACTTC. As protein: CASSPGQPPYEQYF.

This chain's CDR3 is CASGDSPYEQYF. The CDR3 nucleotides read TGTGCCAGCGGCGACAGCCCCTACGAGCAGTACTTC. The V gene is TRBV7-3, the J gene TRBJ2-7; D may be TRBD1 (5 bases). CDR1 and CDR2 (germline): SGHTA, FQGTGA. V lost 8 bases and J lost 2, with 10 bases in between. The CDR3 is made up of 12 amino acids.

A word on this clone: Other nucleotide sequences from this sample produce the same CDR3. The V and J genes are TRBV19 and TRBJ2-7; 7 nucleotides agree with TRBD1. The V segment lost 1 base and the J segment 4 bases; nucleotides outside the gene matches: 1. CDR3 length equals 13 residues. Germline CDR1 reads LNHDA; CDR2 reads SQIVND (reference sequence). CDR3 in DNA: TGTGCCAGTAGTATAGGACAGGGTTACGAGCAGTACTTC. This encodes CASSIGQGYEQYF.

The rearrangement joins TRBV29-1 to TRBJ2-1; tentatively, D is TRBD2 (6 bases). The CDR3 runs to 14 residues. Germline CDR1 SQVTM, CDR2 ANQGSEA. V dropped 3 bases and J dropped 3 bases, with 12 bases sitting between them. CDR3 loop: CSVDGGRRYNEQFF. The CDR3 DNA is TGCAGCGTTGACGGGGGACGGCGCTACAATGAGCAGTTCTTC.

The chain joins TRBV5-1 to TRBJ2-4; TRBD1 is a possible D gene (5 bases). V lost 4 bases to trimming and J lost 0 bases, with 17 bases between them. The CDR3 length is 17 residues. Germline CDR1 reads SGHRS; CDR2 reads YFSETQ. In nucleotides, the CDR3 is TGCGCCAGCAGCGGCCTGCTTAGGGGCCGAGCCAAAAACATTCAGTACTTC. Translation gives CASSGLLRGRAKNIQYF.

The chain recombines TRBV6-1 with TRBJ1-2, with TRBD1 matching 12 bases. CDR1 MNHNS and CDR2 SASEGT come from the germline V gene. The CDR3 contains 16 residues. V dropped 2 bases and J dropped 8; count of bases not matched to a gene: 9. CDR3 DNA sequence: TGTGCCAGCAGTGAACGGGGACAGGGGGCGCGATGGGGCTACACCTTC. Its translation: CASSERGQGARWGYTF.

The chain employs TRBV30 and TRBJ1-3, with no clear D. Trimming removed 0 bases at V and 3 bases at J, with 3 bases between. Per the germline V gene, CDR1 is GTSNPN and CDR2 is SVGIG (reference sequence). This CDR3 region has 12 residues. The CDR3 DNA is TGTGCCTGGAGTGTACATGGAAACACCATATATTTT. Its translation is CAWSVHGNTIYF.

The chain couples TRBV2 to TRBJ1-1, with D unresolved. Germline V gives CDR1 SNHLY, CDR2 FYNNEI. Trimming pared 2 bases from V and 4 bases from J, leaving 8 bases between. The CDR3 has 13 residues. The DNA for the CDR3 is TGTGCCAGCAGTGAAAATCAGGCCACTGAAGCTTTCTTT. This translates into CASSENQATEAFF.

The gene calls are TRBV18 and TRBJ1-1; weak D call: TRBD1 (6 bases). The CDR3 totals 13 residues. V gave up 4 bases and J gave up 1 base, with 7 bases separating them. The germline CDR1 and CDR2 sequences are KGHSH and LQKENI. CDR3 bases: TGTGCCAGCTCACAGGGACAGAACACTGAAGCTTTCTTT. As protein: CASSQGQNTEAFF.

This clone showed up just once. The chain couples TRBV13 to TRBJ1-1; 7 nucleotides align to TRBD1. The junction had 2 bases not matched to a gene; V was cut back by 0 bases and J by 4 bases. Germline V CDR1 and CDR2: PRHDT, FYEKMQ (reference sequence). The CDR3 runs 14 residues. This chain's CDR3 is CASSLGTGTTEAFF. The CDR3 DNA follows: TGTGCCAGCAGCTTAGGGACAGGGACCACTGAAGCTTTCTTT.

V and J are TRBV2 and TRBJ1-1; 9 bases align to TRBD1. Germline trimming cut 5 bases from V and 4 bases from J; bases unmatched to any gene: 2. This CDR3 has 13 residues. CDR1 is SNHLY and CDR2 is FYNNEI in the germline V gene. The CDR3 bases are TGTGCCAGCAGTTCGACAGGGGGCACTGAAGCTTTCTTT. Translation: CASSSTGGTEAFF. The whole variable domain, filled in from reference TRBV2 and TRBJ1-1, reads EPEVTQTPSHQVTQMGQEVILRCVPISNHLYFYWYRQILGQKVEFLVSFYNNEISEKSEIFDDQFSVERPDGSNFTLKIRSTKLEDSAMYFCASSSTGGTEAFFGQGTRLTVV.

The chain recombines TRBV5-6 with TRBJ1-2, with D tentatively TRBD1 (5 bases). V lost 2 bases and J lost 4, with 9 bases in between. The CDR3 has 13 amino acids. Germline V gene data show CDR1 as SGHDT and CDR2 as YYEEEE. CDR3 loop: CASSLGGAYGYTF. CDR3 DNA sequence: TGTGCCAGCAGCTTAGGTGGGGCCTATGGCTACACCTTC.

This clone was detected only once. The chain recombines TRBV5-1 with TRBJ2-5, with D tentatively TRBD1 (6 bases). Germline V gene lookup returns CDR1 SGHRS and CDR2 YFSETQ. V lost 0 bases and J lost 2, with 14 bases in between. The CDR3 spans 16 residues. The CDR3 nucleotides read TGCGCCAGCAGCTTGGGGCCGACAGGAACTCAAGAGACCCAGTACTTC. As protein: CASSLGPTGTQETQYF.

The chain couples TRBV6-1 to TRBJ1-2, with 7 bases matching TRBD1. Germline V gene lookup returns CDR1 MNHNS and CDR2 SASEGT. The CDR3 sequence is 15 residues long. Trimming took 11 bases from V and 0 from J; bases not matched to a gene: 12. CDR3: CASSGTDESNYGYTF. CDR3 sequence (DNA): TGTGCCTCATCCGGGACAGACGAATCTAACTATGGCTACACCTTC.

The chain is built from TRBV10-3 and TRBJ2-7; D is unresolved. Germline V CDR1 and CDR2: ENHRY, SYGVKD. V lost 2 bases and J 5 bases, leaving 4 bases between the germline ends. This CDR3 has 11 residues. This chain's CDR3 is CAISELDEQYF. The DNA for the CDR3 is TGTGCCATCAGTGAGCTCGACGAGCAGTACTTC.

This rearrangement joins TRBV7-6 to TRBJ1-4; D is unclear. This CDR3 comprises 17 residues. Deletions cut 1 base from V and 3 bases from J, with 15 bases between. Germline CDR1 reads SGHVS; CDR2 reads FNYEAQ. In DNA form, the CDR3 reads TGTGCCAGCAGCTTAGAGGCGGCCAGCCCTTCTAATGAAAAACTGTTTTTT. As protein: CASSLEAASPSNEKLFF.

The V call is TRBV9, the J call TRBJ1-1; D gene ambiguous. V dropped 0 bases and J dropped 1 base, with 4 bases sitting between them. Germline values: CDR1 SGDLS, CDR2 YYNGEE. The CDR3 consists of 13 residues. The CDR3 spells CASSVARNTEAFF. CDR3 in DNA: TGTGCCAGCAGCGTAGCGAGGAACACTGAAGCTTTCTTT. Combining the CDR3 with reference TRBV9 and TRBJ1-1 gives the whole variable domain DSGVTQTPKHLITATGQRVTLRCSPRSGDLSVYWYQQSLDQGLQFLIQYYNGEERAKGNILERFSAQQFPDLHSELNLSSLELGDSALYFCASSVARNTEAFFGQGTRLTVV.